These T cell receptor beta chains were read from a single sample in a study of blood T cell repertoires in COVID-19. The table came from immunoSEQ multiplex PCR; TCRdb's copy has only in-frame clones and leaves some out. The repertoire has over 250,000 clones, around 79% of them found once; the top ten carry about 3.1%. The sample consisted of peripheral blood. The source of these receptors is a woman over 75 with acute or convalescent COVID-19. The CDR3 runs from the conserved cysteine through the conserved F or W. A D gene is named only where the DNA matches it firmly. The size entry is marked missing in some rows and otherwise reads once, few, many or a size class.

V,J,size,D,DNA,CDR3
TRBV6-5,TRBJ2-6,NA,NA,TGTGCCAGCAGTTCCACAGGGTTTGGGGCCAACGTCCTGACTTTC,CASSSTGFGANVLTF
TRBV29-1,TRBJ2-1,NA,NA,TGCAGCGTTGATCCACTAGCTCGGGAGCAGTTCTTC,CSVDPLAREQFF
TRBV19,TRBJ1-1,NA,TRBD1,TGTGCCAGTACCGAGACAGGGACGAGAACTGAAGCTTTCTTT,CASTETGTRTEAFF
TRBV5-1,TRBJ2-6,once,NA,TGCGCCAGCAGCCCTCTCCCACAGGGTTTAGGGGCCAACGTCCTGACTTTC,CASSPLPQGLGANVLTF
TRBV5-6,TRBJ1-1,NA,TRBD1,TGTGCCAGCAGCTTGTTGGCAGGGGGATCGAACACTGAAGCTTTCTTT,CASSLLAGGSNTEAFF
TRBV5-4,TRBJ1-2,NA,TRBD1,TGTGCCAGCAGCTCCGACAGGGGTAACTATGGCTACACCTTC,CASSSDRGNYGYTF
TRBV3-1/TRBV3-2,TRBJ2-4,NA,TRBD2,TGTGCCAGCAGCCAAGTGGGGGGGGTAGCCAAAAACATTCAGTACTTC,CASSQVGGVAKNIQYF
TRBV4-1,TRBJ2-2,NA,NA,TGCGCCAGCAGCCAAGATCGAGCGAGGCAGGGTGGCACCGGGGAGCTGTTTTTT,CASSQDRARQGGTGELFF
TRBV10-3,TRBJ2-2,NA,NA,TGTGCCATCAGTAAGGTGGGGCCCGACACCGGGGAGCTGTTTTTT,CAISKVGPDTGELFF
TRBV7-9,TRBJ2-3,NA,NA,TGTGCCAGCAGCCGATATACTAGACCAATGACAGATACGCAGTATTTT,CASSRYTRPMTDTQYF
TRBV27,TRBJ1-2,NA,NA,TGTGCCAGCAGTCCACTCTATCGCGTCCTAGGCCCCACCTTC,CASSPLYRVLGPTF
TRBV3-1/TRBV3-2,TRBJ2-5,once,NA,TGTGCCAGCAGCATACAGCAGAAGACCCAGTACTTC,CASSIQQKTQYF
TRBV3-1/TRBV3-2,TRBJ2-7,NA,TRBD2,TGTGCCAGCAGCCAATGGGGGGGCTACGAGCAGTACTTC,CASSQWGGYEQYF
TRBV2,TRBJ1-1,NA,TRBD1,TGTGCCAGCAGTGACAGGGGGCTTACTGAAGCTTTCTTT,CASSDRGLTEAFF
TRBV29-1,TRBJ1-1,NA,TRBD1,TGCAGCGTCCATAGGACAGGGAGGATGAACACTGAAGCTTTCTTT,CSVHRTGRMNTEAFF
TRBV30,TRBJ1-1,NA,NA,TGTGCCTGGAGTCCGCAGGGAGGGAAGACTGAAGCTTTCTTT,CAWSPQGGKTEAFF
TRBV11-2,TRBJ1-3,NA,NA,TGTGCCAGCAGCCCTCGGGGAGGGCCGGGTGGAAACACCATATATTTT,CASSPRGGPGGNTIYF
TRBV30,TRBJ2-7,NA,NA,TGTGCCTGGCGACGGGACAACTCCTACGAGCAGTACTTC,CAWRRDNSYEQYF
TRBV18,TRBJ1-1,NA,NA,TGTGCCAGCTCACCATTGGGGGGTGCTGAAGCTTTCTTT,CASSPLGGAEAFF
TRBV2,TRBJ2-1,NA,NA,TGTGCCAGCAGGGTTCCGGGTTACAATGAGCAGTTCTTC,CASRVPGYNEQFF
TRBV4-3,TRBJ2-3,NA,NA,TGCGCCAGCAGCCAAGGCCCAGCGGGGACAAACACAGATACGCAGTATTTT,CASSQGPAGTNTDTQYF
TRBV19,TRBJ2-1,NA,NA,TGTGCCAGTAGTCCCTGGGGCCTACCAAGGGCCAGTGAGCAGTTCTTC,CASSPWGLPRASEQFF
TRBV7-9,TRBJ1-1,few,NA,TGTGCCAGCAGCTCAGAACAGAACACTGAAGCTTTCTTT,CASSSEQNTEAFF
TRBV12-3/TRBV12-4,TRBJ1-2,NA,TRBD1,TGTGCCAGCAGCCGGGACAGCCTCTATGGCTACACCTTC,CASSRDSLYGYTF
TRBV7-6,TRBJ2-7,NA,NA,TGTGCCAGCAGCTTAGAAGACAGACCATCCTACGAGCAGTACTTC,CASSLEDRPSYEQYF
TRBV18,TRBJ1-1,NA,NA,TGTGCCAGCTCACCACGTGGGGGGGCCCCTAGGGGGGCTGAAGCTTTCTTT,CASSPRGGAPRGAEAFF
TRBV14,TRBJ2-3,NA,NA,TGTGCCAGCAGCCAAGATTGGGGGGTTCGTGGCACAGATACGCAGTATTTT,CASSQDWGVRGTDTQYF
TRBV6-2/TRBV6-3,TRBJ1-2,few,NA,TGTGCCAGCAGCCCCCGGGTCTTGTATGGCTACACCTTC,CASSPRVLYGYTF
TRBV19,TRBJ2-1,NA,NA,TGTGCCAGTAGTATAGGTCTAGCAAATGAGCAGTTCTTC,CASSIGLANEQFF
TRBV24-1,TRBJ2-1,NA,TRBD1,TGTGCCACCAGTGGGAGGACGGGACAGGGGTACAATGAGCAGTTCTTC,CATSGRTGQGYNEQFF
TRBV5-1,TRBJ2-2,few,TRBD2,TGCGCCAGCAGCGGTCTAGCGGGAGACCCTACCGGGGAGCTGTTTTTT,CASSGLAGDPTGELFF
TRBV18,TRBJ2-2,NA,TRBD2,TGTGCCAGCTCACTTAATAGCGGGGAGAACACCGGGGAGCTGTTTTTT,CASSLNSGENTGELFF
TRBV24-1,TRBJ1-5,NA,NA,TGTGCCACCCAGGCGGGCGGAGGCAATCAGCCCCAGCATTTT,CATQAGGGNQPQHF
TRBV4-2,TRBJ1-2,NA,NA,TGTGCCAGCAGCCAAGATGAAGGGGCAGACTATGGCTACACCTTC,CASSQDEGADYGYTF
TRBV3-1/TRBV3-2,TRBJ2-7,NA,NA,TGTGCCAGCAGCCAAGATAGAACTCAGCGGGCCCTTTTC,CASSQDRTQRALF
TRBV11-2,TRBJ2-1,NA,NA,TGTGCCAGCAGCCCCCTTCTCGGGGGCAATGAGCAGTTCTTC,CASSPLLGGNEQFF
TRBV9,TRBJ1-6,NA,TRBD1,TGTGCCAGCAGCGTGACAGGGGTTGACTCACCCCTCCACTTT,CASSVTGVDSPLHF
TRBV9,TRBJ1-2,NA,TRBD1,TGTGCCAGCAGCGTTATAGGGGGCGGCTACACCTTC,CASSVIGGGYTF
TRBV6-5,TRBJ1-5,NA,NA,TGTGCCAGCAGGACCGGACAGCTCAGCAATCAGCCCCAGCATTTT,CASRTGQLSNQPQHF
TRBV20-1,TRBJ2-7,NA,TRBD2,TGCAGTGCTAGTGTAGCGGGAGGGCCCTACGAGCAGTACTTC,CSASVAGGPYEQYF
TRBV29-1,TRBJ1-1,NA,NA,TGCAGCGTTGAGAAAGTGCAGGGTGGGACTGAAGCTTTCTTT,CSVEKVQGGTEAFF
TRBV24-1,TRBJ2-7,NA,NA,TGTGCCACCAGAACTCGGGACACCTCCTACGAGCAGTACTTC,CATRTRDTSYEQYF